This T cell receptor (beta chain) is drawn from a study of T cell repertoires in cytomegalovirus infection. The germline V gene encodes CDR1 LGHNA and CDR2 YSLEER. The CDR3 length is 13 residues. V lost 1 base and J 4 bases, leaving 8 bases between the germline ends. Using its own MiXCR run on the reads, TCRdb lists one record per CDR3 protein. The repertoire holds under 200,000 distinct CDR3 sequences, approximately 21% seen once, with about 25% in the top ten. A remark on this clonotype: Its target is not known.

Sequencing used CD8+ T cells from cultured PBMCs, obtained from culture after CMV antigen stimulation. V usage is TRBV4-3 and J usage is TRBJ2-7; D possibly corresponds to TRBD2 (6 bases). The clonotype comes from a human donor in good health (CMV status not recorded). Some clones in this sample may be carry-over from other donors' samples. Here the CDR3 DNA reads TGCGCCAGCAGCCAAGTCCGGGGGTACGAGCAGTACTTC. Residues: CASSQVRGYEQYF.